This TCR beta chain was captured by sequencing in a study of CD8+ T cells in alopecia areata (dated by TCRdb to about 2018). As for the study more broadly: Treated patients were enrolled in an open-label pilot trial of oral tofacitinib at 5 to 10 mg twice daily for moderate-to-severe alopecia areata. Patients received tofacitinib for 6 to 18 months and were then followed off drug for 6 months to check for delayed response and recurrence. The SALT score, which quantifies the percentage of affected scalp surface area, was used to measure disease severity in treated patients. In both human patients and the C3H/HeJ mouse model, the study applied high-throughput TCRbeta sequencing to look at T cell clonal expansion in alopecia areata. In humans, TCRbeta sequencing was performed on scalp tissue and on sorted CD4+ and CD8+ peripheral blood T cells from healthy controls and from patients with patchy or totalis/universalis alopecia areata. Tofacitinib-treated patients had biopsies at baseline and at 4 and 24 weeks of treatment, with a later scalp biopsy in several patients. Clonality in the scalp was compared among normal scalp (n=4), patchy alopecia areata scalp (n=8), and alopecia totalis/universalis scalp (n=8). RNA was extracted with the PAXgene miRNA kit for fixed scalp, the miRNeasy kit for PBMCs, and the RNeasy kit for mouse skin. TCRbeta CDR3 regions were amplified by immunoSEQ multiplex PCR with 35 Vbeta forward and 13 Jbeta reverse primers. Summary of the overall study and its limitations: Tofacitinib significantly lowered scalp clonality and the number of expanded CD8+ clones among the top 100 scalp clones. Compared with mice, TCR sequences shared between patients were less clear, possibly partly because of HLA diversity across the patient population. Lesional scalp, especially in alopecia totalis/universalis, showed higher clonality and more expanded CD8+ clones than normal scalp, suggesting antigenic drive. Scalp TCR repertoire analysis is complicated because resident alphabeta T cells in normal human skin are also sequenced, whereas mouse skin is dominated by gammadelta T cells. Many expanded lesional clones persisted in scalp and blood during tofacitinib treatment, which may partly explain relapse after stopping treatment. Because the treated cohort was small and included a single nonresponder, larger studies are needed to assess links between baseline CD8+ expansion and response.

Libraries came from the immunoSEQ multiplex PCR assay. To provide template for TCR sequencing, every sample had RNA extracted and reverse transcribed into cDNA. First-strand cDNA was synthesized with SuperScript III using a 2:1 mix of oligo-dT and random hexamers. A synthetic immune receptor repertoire was used to gauge amplification bias, and whatever bias remained was removed computationally. From the authors' description of their analysis: Raw reads were preprocessed to remove errors, and CDR3 was defined according to IMGT conventions as the region from the conserved cysteine to phenylalanine. Clonality was calculated as 1 minus Shannon entropy normalized by log2 of the number of productive unique TCRs. Scalp TCRbeta sequences were cross-referenced with sorted blood CD4 and CD8 repertoires so that the CD4 or CD8 identity of scalp clones could be inferred. Not all clones reach the TCRdb copy of this immuneACCESS table, which keeps in-frame sequences only. Checked studies attribute under half of the gap to unresolved V genes and leave the rest unexplained. The DNA was the basis for D and trimming; V, J and clone size are from that table. The sample includes about 100,000 clones, with around 47% observed a single time. About 17% of the sample comes from the top ten.

With respect to this clone: Its specific antigen is unknown. Base qualities are not provided; no much larger clone lies one nucleotide away.

The time point label of this sample denotes: about 25 weeks on oral tofacitinib. The treatment or condition label, as the study defines it: oral pan-JAK inhibitor, 5-10 mg twice daily. Peripheral blood and lesional scalp punch biopsies were obtained from patients with alopecia areata. PBMCs were isolated by density centrifugation and stained for CD3, CD4 and CD8, after which CD4+ and CD8+ T cells were sorted on a FACSAria. V is pared back by 4 bases and J by 3 bases, with 11 bases lying between the germline termini. From cysteine to phenylalanine, the CDR3 is 14 amino acids long. CDR3 DNA is the only sequence kept; it has 42 bases, read in frame from the first base. According to the germline V gene, CDR1 reads MNHEY and CDR2 reads SVGAGI.

The specimen comprised CD8+ T cells sorted from blood, sampled at week 24, from a patient treated with tofacitinib. The TCR comes from a human donor with alopecia areata. Recombination connected TRBV6-5 to TRBJ2-3; the D gene cannot be resolved reliably. In nucleotides, the sequence is TGTGCCAGCAGTTTTGGAGTTGGGACAGATACGCAGTATTTT. The resulting protein is CASSFGVGTDTQYF.